Reported below is one TCR beta chain. The sample originates from a study of blood T cells in healthy people across ages. Then a second PCR, running roughly 7 to 11 cycles, was carried out with a sample-barcoded 5' primer and a J-beta primer mix. From the 5' RACE reads, TCRdb called clonotypes with MiXCR, one entry per CDR3 protein. The sample lists approximately 790,000 distinct CDR3 sequences; around two thirds were seen once. The CDR3 consists of 16 residues. Unmatched junction bases numbered 5, after V lost 1 base and J lost 5 bases. The germline CDR1 and CDR2 sequences are LGHNA and YNFKEQ. The sequence was obtained from a young man in good health. This sequence joins TRBV4-2 and TRBJ2-1; 10 bases fit TRBD2. Sequencing was done on a sample of blood. Here the CDR3 reads CASSQGALAGDNEQFF. As DNA, the CDR3 is TGTGCCAGCAGCCAAGGCGCTCTAGCGGGAGACAATGAGCAGTTCTTC.